The 5 T cell receptor beta chains below all came from one sample that was sequenced in a study of PD-1 blockade in classical Hodgkin lymphoma (TCRdb year 2020). The library was made by the immunoSEQ multiplex PCR assay. Here the immuneACCESS table is served through TCRdb, limited to in-frame sequences with V and J called. Missing clones are a known gap in these copies; in checked studies unresolved V genes cover under half, and the rest lacks a known reason. Across this sample there are roughly 41,000 clones, with roughly 80% seen only once. 20% to 25% of the sample is held by the ten biggest clonotypes. The time point label corresponds to: cycle 1 day 1 (C1D1), immediately before nivolumab initiation. Relapse after autologous stem cell transplantation had occurred in all trial patients, and cohorts A, B and C were distinguished by prior brentuximab vedotin exposure. The sample was peripheral blood mononuclear cells (PBMCs), taken at baseline. These receptors were obtained from a human donor with classical Hodgkin lymphoma.

The V and J genes are TRBV2 and TRBJ2-3; TRBD2 matches 7 bases. The CDR3 extends over 12 amino acids. Trimming removed 8 bases from V and 4 bases from J; junction bases left unmatched: 3. Germline V gives CDR1 SNHLY, CDR2 FYNNEI. In nucleotides, the CDR3 is TGTGCCAGCGGTCGGGAGGCAGATACGCAGTATTTT. It yields the protein CASGREADTQYF.

Only a few counts were recorded for this clone. The chain carries TRBV9 and TRBJ2-7; a weak D match, TRBD2 (5 bases). The CDR3 has 16 residues. The V gene lost 4 bases and the J gene lost 7 bases, with 24 bases spanning the gap. CDR1 and CDR2 from the germline V gene are SGDLS and YYNGEE. CDR3 nucleotide sequence: TGTGCCAGCAGCTTCACCTCCCGGCTGGCCCCGGGGGAGCAGTACTTC. Translated, it gives CASSFTSRLAPGEQYF.

The rearrangement joins TRBV4-1 to TRBJ1-5, with TRBD1 identical over 8 bases. J lost 6 bases, V lost 1 base, and 5 bases had no gene match. CDR3 length equals 15 residues. CDR1 and CDR2 (germline): MGHRA, YSYEKL. The CDR3 nucleotides are TGCGCCAGCAGCCAAGCCTACGACAGGGGTCAGCCCCAGCATTTT. It translates to CASSQAYDRGQPQHF.

The chain is built from TRBV27 and TRBJ2-7, with unresolved D. Germline CDR1 MNHEY, CDR2 SMNVEV (reference sequence). The CDR3 has 13 amino acids. V lost 6 bases and J lost 3, with 12 bases in between. This CDR3 reads CASRTPGLYEQYF. Here the CDR3 DNA reads TGTGCCAGCAGGACCCCGGGCCTCTACGAGCAGTACTTC.

The rearrangement uses TRBV4-3 and TRBJ1-2; D is uncertain. This CDR3 contains 16 residues. V lost 0 bases to trimming and J lost 1 base, with 12 bases between them. Germline-derived CDR1 and CDR2 are LGHNA and YSLEER. CDR3 region: CASSQEIGSGNYGYTF. The CDR3 DNA is TGCGCCAGCAGCCAAGAGATAGGCAGCGGTAACTATGGCTACACCTTC.